This is a list of T cell receptor beta chains from one sample in a study of PD-1 blockade in mismatch repair-deficient tumors. Assay used: immunoSEQ multiplex PCR; TCRdb lists only in-frame clones, some missing. This sample carries under 150,000 clones, roughly 90% of them seen once, and the ten largest clones take approximately 12%. The input for sequencing was peripheral blood, taken just under 74 weeks after starting pembrolizumab. These TCRs come from an adult with mismatch repair-deficient cancer. Each CDR3 is given with its conserved first and last residue. Fields, in order: V gene, clone size, D gene, J gene, CDR3 protein, CDR3 DNA. D genes are given only for firm matches. Clone size is not always given. Where it is, it says once, few, many or a class for expanded clones.

v_call: TRBV11-3; clone_size: NA; d_call: NA; j_call: TRBJ1-3; cdr3_aa: CASSLDRGGGNTIYF; cdr3_nt: TGTGCCAGCAGCTTAGATCGTGGGGGAGGAAACACCATATATTTT
v_call: TRBV11-2; clone_size: NA; d_call: TRBD1; j_call: TRBJ1-4; cdr3_aa: CASRAGTGYEKLFF; cdr3_nt: TGTGCCAGCAGGGCCGGGACAGGGTATGAAAAACTGTTTTTT
v_call: TRBV29-1; clone_size: NA; d_call: TRBD1; j_call: TRBJ1-2; cdr3_aa: CSANPGQATYGYTF; cdr3_nt: TGCAGCGCCAACCCTGGACAGGCTACTTATGGCTACACCTTC
v_call: TRBV2; clone_size: NA; d_call: TRBD2; j_call: TRBJ2-1; cdr3_aa: CATKGGEGSGEQFF; cdr3_nt: TGTGCCACCAAGGGCGGGGAGGGAAGCGGTGAGCAGTTCTTC
v_call: TRBV7-9; clone_size: once; d_call: NA; j_call: TRBJ2-3; cdr3_aa: CASSLWGREDTQYF; cdr3_nt: TGTGCCAGCAGCTTATGGGGGCGTGAAGATACGCAGTATTTT
v_call: TRBV4-3; clone_size: NA; d_call: TRBD2; j_call: TRBJ2-7; cdr3_aa: CASSGVAGGYEQYF; cdr3_nt: TGCGCCAGCAGCGGGGTAGCGGGAGGATACGAGCAGTACTTC
v_call: TRBV27; clone_size: NA; d_call: TRBD1; j_call: TRBJ2-1; cdr3_aa: CASSLILGTGISYNEQFF; cdr3_nt: TGTGCCAGCAGTTTAATTTTAGGGACAGGTATCTCCTACAATGAGCAGTTCTTC
v_call: TRBV6-1; clone_size: NA; d_call: NA; j_call: TRBJ1-5; cdr3_aa: CASSRGGDQPQHF; cdr3_nt: TGTGCCAGCAGTCGGGGAGGAGATCAGCCCCAGCATTTT
v_call: TRBV19; clone_size: NA; d_call: TRBD2; j_call: TRBJ2-1; cdr3_aa: CASSMGGGEHNEQFF; cdr3_nt: TGTGCCAGTAGTATGGGGGGGGGTGAGCACAATGAGCAGTTCTTC
v_call: TRBV13; clone_size: NA; d_call: TRBD2; j_call: TRBJ2-1; cdr3_aa: CASSATSGLTYNEQFF; cdr3_nt: TGTGCCAGCAGTGCCACTAGCGGACTGACCTACAATGAGCAGTTCTTC
v_call: TRBV7-9; clone_size: NA; d_call: NA; j_call: TRBJ1-3; cdr3_aa: CASSFSGPAGNTIYF; cdr3_nt: TGTGCCAGCAGCTTTTCTGGGCCAGCAGGAAACACCATATATTTT
v_call: TRBV7-9; clone_size: NA; d_call: NA; j_call: TRBJ2-2; cdr3_aa: CANHQGGENTGELFF; cdr3_nt: TGTGCCAACCACCAGGGGGGTGAAAACACCGGGGAGCTGTTTTTT
v_call: TRBV7-9; clone_size: NA; d_call: TRBD1; j_call: TRBJ2-7; cdr3_aa: CASSASGTAYEQYF; cdr3_nt: TGTGCCAGCAGCGCATCCGGGACAGCGTACGAGCAGTACTTC
v_call: TRBV9; clone_size: NA; d_call: NA; j_call: TRBJ2-7; cdr3_aa: CASSPSGAAYEQYF; cdr3_nt: TGTGCCAGCAGTCCTTCGGGGGCCGCCTACGAGCAGTACTTC
v_call: TRBV9; clone_size: NA; d_call: TRBD1; j_call: TRBJ1-1; cdr3_aa: CASSANTGAAGAFF; cdr3_nt: TGTGCCAGCAGCGCGAACACAGGGGCGGCTGGAGCTTTCTTT
v_call: TRBV6-5; clone_size: few; d_call: NA; j_call: TRBJ1-3; cdr3_aa: CASSTGTSGNTIYF; cdr3_nt: TGTGCCAGCAGTACCGGGACATCTGGAAACACCATATATTTT
v_call: TRBV4-1; clone_size: few; d_call: NA; j_call: TRBJ2-6; cdr3_aa: CASSLAEGSGANVLTF; cdr3_nt: TGCGCCAGCAGCCTAGCGGAGGGCTCTGGGGCCAACGTCCTGACTTTC
v_call: TRBV19; clone_size: NA; d_call: TRBD1; j_call: TRBJ2-1; cdr3_aa: CASSPGQGYNEQFF; cdr3_nt: TGTGCCAGTAGTCCCGGACAGGGATACAATGAGCAGTTCTTC
v_call: TRBV6-1; clone_size: NA; d_call: TRBD1; j_call: TRBJ1-1; cdr3_aa: CASSKGDRGEAFF; cdr3_nt: TGTGCCAGCAGTAAGGGGGACAGGGGTGAAGCTTTCTTT
v_call: TRBV9; clone_size: NA; d_call: TRBD1; j_call: TRBJ2-3; cdr3_aa: CASSVARQGRPDTQYF; cdr3_nt: TGTGCCAGCAGCGTAGCGAGACAGGGGAGGCCAGATACGCAGTATTTT
v_call: TRBV7-6; clone_size: NA; d_call: NA; j_call: TRBJ1-1; cdr3_aa: CASSLGSSWGNTEAFF; cdr3_nt: TGTGCCAGCAGCTTAGGTAGCAGTTGGGGGAACACTGAAGCTTTCTTT
v_call: TRBV7-9; clone_size: NA; d_call: NA; j_call: TRBJ2-2; cdr3_aa: CASSLAWAGAEKGSGELFF; cdr3_nt: TGTGCCAGCAGCTTAGCGTGGGCAGGGGCGGAGAAGGGCTCCGGGGAGCTGTTTTTT
v_call: TRBV20-1; clone_size: NA; d_call: NA; j_call: TRBJ2-1; cdr3_aa: CSARLAREQFF; cdr3_nt: TGCAGTGCTAGGCTGGCTCGGGAGCAGTTCTTC
v_call: TRBV5-4; clone_size: NA; d_call: NA; j_call: TRBJ2-7; cdr3_aa: CASSFRVGGEQYF; cdr3_nt: TGTGCCAGCAGCTTCAGGGTAGGAGGAGAGCAGTACTTC
v_call: TRBV5-1; clone_size: NA; d_call: NA; j_call: TRBJ2-7; cdr3_aa: CASSTGLSYEQYF; cdr3_nt: TGCGCCAGCAGCACGGGACTGAGCTACGAGCAGTACTTC
v_call: TRBV6-6; clone_size: once; d_call: NA; j_call: TRBJ1-2; cdr3_aa: CAGRSVQEANYGYTF; cdr3_nt: TGTGCCGGTAGATCAGTACAGGAGGCTAACTATGGCTACACCTTC
v_call: TRBV10-3; clone_size: NA; d_call: TRBD2; j_call: TRBJ2-3; cdr3_aa: CAITGDYSTDTQYF; cdr3_nt: TGTGCCATCACCGGGGACTATAGCACAGATACGCAGTATTTT
v_call: TRBV5-5; clone_size: NA; d_call: NA; j_call: TRBJ1-5; cdr3_aa: CASPPGGAGNQPQHF; cdr3_nt: TGTGCCAGTCCGCCGGGGGGGGCCGGGAATCAGCCCCAGCATTTT
v_call: TRBV5-6; clone_size: NA; d_call: NA; j_call: TRBJ2-7; cdr3_aa: CASSLGSAWAYEQYF; cdr3_nt: TGTGCCAGCAGCTTGGGTTCAGCGTGGGCCTACGAGCAGTACTTC
v_call: TRBV5-4; clone_size: few; d_call: NA; j_call: TRBJ1-1; cdr3_aa: CASSAVVNTEAFF; cdr3_nt: TGTGCCAGCAGCGCCGTCGTCAACACTGAAGCTTTCTTT
v_call: TRBV6-6; clone_size: NA; d_call: TRBD1; j_call: TRBJ2-2; cdr3_aa: CASMSRDSENTGELFF; cdr3_nt: TGTGCCAGCATGTCTCGGGACAGCGAGAACACCGGGGAGCTGTTTTTT
v_call: TRBV5-8; clone_size: NA; d_call: TRBD2; j_call: TRBJ2-7; cdr3_aa: CASSPGLAGVHEQYF; cdr3_nt: TGTGCCAGCAGCCCAGGACTAGCGGGAGTCCACGAGCAGTACTTC
v_call: TRBV21-1; clone_size: NA; d_call: NA; j_call: TRBJ2-3; cdr3_aa: CASSKGCGILTDTQYF; cdr3_nt: TGTGCCAGCAGCAAGGGGTGTGGGATACTCACAGATACGCAGTATTTT
v_call: TRBV6-6; clone_size: NA; d_call: TRBD1; j_call: TRBJ2-5; cdr3_aa: CASSYGGQSEETQYF; cdr3_nt: TGTGCCAGCAGTTACGGGGGACAGTCAGAAGAGACCCAGTACTTC
v_call: TRBV7-9; clone_size: NA; d_call: TRBD1; j_call: TRBJ2-1; cdr3_aa: CASSSRQGATSYNEQFF; cdr3_nt: TGTGCCAGCAGCTCCCGGCAGGGGGCTACATCCTACAATGAGCAGTTCTTC
v_call: TRBV7-9; clone_size: NA; d_call: TRBD1; j_call: TRBJ2-7; cdr3_aa: CASSLGSGQGETYEQYF; cdr3_nt: TGTGCCAGCAGCTTAGGTTCAGGACAGGGGGAAACCTACGAGCAGTACTTC
v_call: TRBV30; clone_size: NA; d_call: TRBD1; j_call: TRBJ2-3; cdr3_aa: CASHIEQGAPDTQYF; cdr3_nt: TGTGCCTCTCACATCGAACAGGGGGCACCAGATACGCAGTATTTT
v_call: TRBV7-9; clone_size: NA; d_call: TRBD2; j_call: TRBJ2-1; cdr3_aa: CASSQGLHSYNEQFF; cdr3_nt: TGTGCCAGCAGCCAGGGACTACACTCCTACAATGAGCAGTTCTTC
v_call: TRBV14; clone_size: NA; d_call: NA; j_call: TRBJ2-7; cdr3_aa: CASSQAVGAYEQYF; cdr3_nt: TGTGCCAGCAGCCAAGCCGTGGGGGCCTACGAGCAGTACTTC
v_call: TRBV11-2; clone_size: NA; d_call: TRBD2; j_call: TRBJ2-7; cdr3_aa: CASSLGLAGPYEQYF; cdr3_nt: TGTGCCAGCAGCCTAGGACTAGCGGGCCCTTACGAGCAGTACTTC
v_call: TRBV7-2; clone_size: once; d_call: NA; j_call: TRBJ2-2; cdr3_aa: CASSLRGPGRRNTGELFF; cdr3_nt: TGTGCCAGCAGCTTAAGAGGGCCGGGGCGCCGGAACACCGGGGAGCTGTTTTTT
v_call: TRBV6-5; clone_size: few; d_call: NA; j_call: TRBJ2-2; cdr3_aa: CASSSGQYTGELFF; cdr3_nt: TGTGCCAGCAGTTCTGGACAGTACACCGGGGAGCTGTTTTTT
v_call: TRBV7-6; clone_size: NA; d_call: TRBD1; j_call: TRBJ2-7; cdr3_aa: CASSVRQGFDEQYF; cdr3_nt: TGTGCCAGCAGCGTACGACAGGGGTTCGACGAGCAGTACTTC
v_call: TRBV19; clone_size: NA; d_call: NA; j_call: TRBJ1-5; cdr3_aa: CASSIDLSEGAQPQHF; cdr3_nt: TGTGCCAGTAGTATTGATTTGAGTGAAGGGGCCCAGCCCCAGCATTTT
v_call: TRBV13; clone_size: NA; d_call: NA; j_call: TRBJ2-7; cdr3_aa: CASSLGPAYEQYF; cdr3_nt: TGTGCCAGCAGCTTAGGGCCAGCATACGAGCAGTACTTC